This TCR beta chain was sequenced in a study of blood T cell repertoires in COVID-19. About the research overall: Collection of acute and convalescent COVID-19 samples took place in the United States, Italy and Spain. T cells, B-cell-depleted T cells, or PBMCs provided the cDNA or gDNA that served as material.

With 3 bases removed from V and 8 bases from J, the gap between germline ends came to 13 bases. The CDR3 runs to 13 residues. Germline loops: CDR1 GTSNPN, CDR2 SVGIG (reference sequence). Study processing details: Reference gene primers were amplified, and this amplification served to estimate nucleated cell counts. Some clones are missing from TCRdb's copy, which holds only in-frame ones; the method was immunoSEQ multiplex PCR. V and J calls and clone size follow that table, whereas D and trimming were derived from the DNA. The repertoire holds 120,000 or so clones, with roughly three quarters as singletons. The sample holds a few counts of this clone.

This receptor was taken from a man aged 35 to 55 with active or convalescent COVID-19. The V gene is TRBV30, the J gene TRBJ1-4; a weak D match, TRBD1 (6 bases). The sequencing sample was made of peripheral blood. The chain's CDR3 is CAWRSGAGEKLFF. CDR3 DNA: TGTGCCTGGAGGTCAGGGGCTGGGGAAAAACTGTTTTTT.